This is a list of T cell receptor beta chains from one sample in a study of cytomegalovirus exposure and HLA in healthy donors. Libraries were prepared by immunoSEQ multiplex PCR; TCRdb keeps only in-frame clonotypes and omits some of them. The table shows fewer than 140,000 clones, with roughly 80% occurring only once. Sequencing used PBMCs. These receptors were collected from a middle-aged man in good health and CMV-seronegative. The CDR3 runs from the conserved cysteine through the conserved F or W. A D gene is named only where the DNA matches it firmly. Clone size, where shown, is once, few, many, or a class for clones that have expanded.

CDR3 DNA	CDR3 protein	D gene	J gene	clone size	V gene
TGTGCCAGCAGCCAGGGACGGGGGGAGGGTTTCCACGAGCAGTACTTC	CASSQGRGEGFHEQYF	TRBD2	TRBJ2-7	NA	TRBV4-2
TGTGCTAGTGGTTCGCCCACCGGGGGGCTTAACACCGGGGAGCTGTTTTTT	CASGSPTGGLNTGELFF	NA	TRBJ2-2	NA	TRBV12-5
TGTGCCAGCAGCCGGGGACAGGTACAGTACTTC	CASSRGQVQYF	TRBD1	TRBJ2-4	NA	TRBV16
TGCAGCGGGTGCAGGGGTTTGGACCACAATGAGCAGTTCTTC	CSGCRGLDHNEQFF	NA	TRBJ2-1	NA	TRBV29-1
TGTGCCAGCAGTGAAGCGCCGGGACAGGGGGCCACGCAGTATTTT	CASSEAPGQGATQYF	TRBD1	TRBJ2-3	NA	TRBV2
TGTGCCAGCAAGATGGACGGGGGGCATCAGCCCCAGCATTTT	CASKMDGGHQPQHF	NA	TRBJ1-5	NA	TRBV2
TGTGCCAGCAGTACGGGACAGGGATATGGCTACACCTTC	CASSTGQGYGYTF	TRBD1	TRBJ1-2	few	TRBV6-6
TGTGCCAGCAGCCGGGACAGTACCTACGAGCAGTACTTC	CASSRDSTYEQYF	TRBD1	TRBJ2-7	NA	TRBV6-5
TGTGCCAGCAGGCAGTTTAGCAATCAGCCCCAGCATTTT	CASRQFSNQPQHF	NA	TRBJ1-5	NA	TRBV2
TGTGCCATCGGGGGACAGGGTAGAGATCAGCCCCAGCATTTT	CAIGGQGRDQPQHF	TRBD1	TRBJ1-5	NA	TRBV10-3
TGCGCCAGCAGAAGGGACAGGTCGTTCACCTATAATTCACCCCTCCACTTT	CASRRDRSFTYNSPLHF	TRBD1	TRBJ1-6	NA	TRBV5-1
TGTGCCAGCAGCTTATCAACCTATCCGAGGCAGGGGGCAGGAGAGACCCAGTACTTC	CASSLSTYPRQGAGETQYF	TRBD1	TRBJ2-5	NA	TRBV7-7
TGTGCCAGTAGTATAGCTGCGGGACAGGGCTATGGCTACACCTTC	CASSIAAGQGYGYTF	TRBD1	TRBJ1-2	NA	TRBV19
TGTGCCAGTAGTAACGGGGTACAAGAGACCCAGTACTTC	CASSNGVQETQYF	NA	TRBJ2-5	NA	TRBV19